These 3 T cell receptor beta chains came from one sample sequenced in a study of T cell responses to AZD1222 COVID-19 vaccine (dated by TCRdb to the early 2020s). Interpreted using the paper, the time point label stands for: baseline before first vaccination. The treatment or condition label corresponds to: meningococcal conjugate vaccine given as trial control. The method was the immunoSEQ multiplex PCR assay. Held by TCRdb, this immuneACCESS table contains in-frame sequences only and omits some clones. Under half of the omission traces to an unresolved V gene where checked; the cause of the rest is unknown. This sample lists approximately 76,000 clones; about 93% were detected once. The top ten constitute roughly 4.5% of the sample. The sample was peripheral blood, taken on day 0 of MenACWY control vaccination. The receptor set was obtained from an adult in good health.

The chain's CDR3 is CATLGGLRPYEQYF. For the CDR3, the DNA is TGTGCCACGCTCGGGGGTCTAAGACCCTACGAGCAGTACTTC. The chain employs TRBV6-1 and TRBJ2-7; weak D call: TRBD2 (6 bases). CDR1 is MNHNS and CDR2 is SASEGT in the germline V gene. The V and J ends lost 10 bases and 2 bases respectively, with 18 bases between them. This CDR3 has 14 amino acids.

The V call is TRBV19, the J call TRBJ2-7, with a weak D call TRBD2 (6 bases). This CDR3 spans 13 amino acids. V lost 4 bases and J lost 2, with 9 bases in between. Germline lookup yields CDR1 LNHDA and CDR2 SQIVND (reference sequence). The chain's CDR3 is CASSSTGAYEQYF. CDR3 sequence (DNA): TGTGCCAGTAGTAGCACGGGGGCCTACGAGCAGTACTTC.

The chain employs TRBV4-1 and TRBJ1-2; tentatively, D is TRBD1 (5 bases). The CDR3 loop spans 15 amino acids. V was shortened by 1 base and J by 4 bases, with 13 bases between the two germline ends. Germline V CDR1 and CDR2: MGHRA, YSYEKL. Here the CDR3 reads CASSQALGGGYGYTF. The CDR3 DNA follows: TGCGCCAGCAGCCAAGCTCTCGGGGGTGGCTATGGCTACACCTTC.